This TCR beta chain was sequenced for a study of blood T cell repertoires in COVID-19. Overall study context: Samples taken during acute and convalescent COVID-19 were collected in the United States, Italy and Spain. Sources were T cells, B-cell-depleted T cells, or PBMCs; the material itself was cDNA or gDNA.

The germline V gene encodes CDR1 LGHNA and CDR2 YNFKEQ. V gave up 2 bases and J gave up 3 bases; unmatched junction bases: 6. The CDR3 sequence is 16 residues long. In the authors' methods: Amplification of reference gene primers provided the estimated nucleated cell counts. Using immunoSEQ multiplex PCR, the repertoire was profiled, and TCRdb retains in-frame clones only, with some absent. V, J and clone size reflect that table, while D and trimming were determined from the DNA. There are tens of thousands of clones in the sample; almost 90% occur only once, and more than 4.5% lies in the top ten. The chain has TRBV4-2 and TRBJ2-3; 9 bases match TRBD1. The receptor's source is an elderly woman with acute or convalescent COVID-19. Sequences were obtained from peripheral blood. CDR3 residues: CASSQSGQGWTDTQYF. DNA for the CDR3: TGTGCCAGCAGCCAATCGGGACAGGGTTGGACAGATACGCAGTATTTT.